This T cell receptor beta chain is drawn from a study of regulatory T cells in long-lasting Graves disease. Study-level points and caveats: The persistent group shared some 2,700 public clonotypes, more than the 966 shared by new patients.

The authors built TCR beta libraries using iRepertoire HTBI primers and Arm-PCR of CDR3 regions. TCRdb processed the multiplex PCR reads anew with MiXCR; each CDR3 protein has one entry. The sample has roughly 420,000 distinct CDR3 sequences; over 15% are singletons. As for time point: newly diagnosed GD, antithyroid drugs for less than 3 months. PBMC RNA served as the TCR library source. This clonotype appeared many times. Antigen unknown. Germline CDR1 and CDR2: SGHVS and FNYEAQ. The CDR3 has 15 residues. Losses at the gene ends were 1 base for V and 4 bases for J; bases not matched to a gene: 1. The data also belong to a second study, concerning T cells in Graves' hyperthyroidism and ophthalmopathy.

The gene calls are TRBV7-6 and TRBJ2-1, with 10 nucleotides matching TRBD1. The sequencing here drew on peripheral blood mononuclear cells (PBMCs), taken at new diagnosis, from a patient treated with antithyroid drugs. The receptor was derived from a woman in her late teens or twenties with Graves disease. CDR3 in DNA: TGTGCCAGCAGCTTAGGACAGGGGGCTTACAATGAGCAGTTCTTC. It specifies CASSLGQGAYNEQFF.